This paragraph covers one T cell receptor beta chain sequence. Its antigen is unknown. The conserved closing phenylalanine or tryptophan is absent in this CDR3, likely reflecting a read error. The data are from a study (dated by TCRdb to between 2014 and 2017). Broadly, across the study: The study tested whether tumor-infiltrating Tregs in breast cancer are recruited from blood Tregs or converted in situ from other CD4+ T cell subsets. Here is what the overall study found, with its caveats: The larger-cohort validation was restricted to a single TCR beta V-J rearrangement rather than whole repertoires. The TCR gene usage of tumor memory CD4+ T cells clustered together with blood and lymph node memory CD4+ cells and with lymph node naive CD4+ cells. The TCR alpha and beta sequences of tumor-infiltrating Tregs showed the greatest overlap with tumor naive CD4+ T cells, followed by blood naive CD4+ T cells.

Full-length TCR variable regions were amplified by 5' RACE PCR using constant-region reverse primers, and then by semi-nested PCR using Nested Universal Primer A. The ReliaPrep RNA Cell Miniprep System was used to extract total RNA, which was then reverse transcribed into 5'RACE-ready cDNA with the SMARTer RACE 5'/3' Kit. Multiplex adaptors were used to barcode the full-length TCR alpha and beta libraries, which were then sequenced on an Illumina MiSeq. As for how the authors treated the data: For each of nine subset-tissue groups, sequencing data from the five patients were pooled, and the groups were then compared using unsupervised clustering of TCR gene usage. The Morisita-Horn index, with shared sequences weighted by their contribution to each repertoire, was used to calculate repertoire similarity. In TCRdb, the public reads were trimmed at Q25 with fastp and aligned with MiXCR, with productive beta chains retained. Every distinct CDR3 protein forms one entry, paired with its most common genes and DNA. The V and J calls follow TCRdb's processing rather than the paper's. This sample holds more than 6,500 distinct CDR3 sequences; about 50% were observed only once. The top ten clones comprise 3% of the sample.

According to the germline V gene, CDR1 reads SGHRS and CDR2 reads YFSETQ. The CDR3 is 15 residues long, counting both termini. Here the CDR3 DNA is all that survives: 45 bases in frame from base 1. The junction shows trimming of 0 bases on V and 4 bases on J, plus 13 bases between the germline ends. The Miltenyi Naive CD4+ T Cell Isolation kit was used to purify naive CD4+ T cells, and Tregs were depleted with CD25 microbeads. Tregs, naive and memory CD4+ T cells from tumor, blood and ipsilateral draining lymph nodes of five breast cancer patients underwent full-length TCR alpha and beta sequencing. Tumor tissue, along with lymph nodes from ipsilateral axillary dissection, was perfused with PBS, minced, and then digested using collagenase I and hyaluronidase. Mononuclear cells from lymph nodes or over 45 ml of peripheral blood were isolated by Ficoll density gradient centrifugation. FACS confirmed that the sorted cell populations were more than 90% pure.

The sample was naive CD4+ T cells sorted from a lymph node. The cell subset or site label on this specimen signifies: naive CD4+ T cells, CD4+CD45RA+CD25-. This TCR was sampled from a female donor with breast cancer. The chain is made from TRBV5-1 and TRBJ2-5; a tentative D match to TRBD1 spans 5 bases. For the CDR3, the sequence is CASSLEGLLAETQYS. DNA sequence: TGCGCCAGCAGCTTGGAGGGGTTATTAGCAGAGACCCAGTACTCC.